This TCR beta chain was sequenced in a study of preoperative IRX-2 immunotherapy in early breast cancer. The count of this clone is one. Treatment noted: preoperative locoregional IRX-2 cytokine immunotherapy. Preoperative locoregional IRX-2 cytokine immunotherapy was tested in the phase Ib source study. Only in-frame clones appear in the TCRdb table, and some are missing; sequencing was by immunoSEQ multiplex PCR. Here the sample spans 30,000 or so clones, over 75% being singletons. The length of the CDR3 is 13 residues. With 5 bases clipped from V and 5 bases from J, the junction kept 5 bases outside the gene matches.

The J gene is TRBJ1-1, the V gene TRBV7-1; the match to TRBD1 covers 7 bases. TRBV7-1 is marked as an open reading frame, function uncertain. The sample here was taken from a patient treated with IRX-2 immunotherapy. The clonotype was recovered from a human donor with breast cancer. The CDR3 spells CASSRQGLTEAFF. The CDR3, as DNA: TGTGCCAGCAGCCGACAGGGTTTAACTGAAGCTTTCTTT.